A selection of T cell receptor beta chains follows, all from one sample in a study of T cells in Graves' hyperthyroidism and ophthalmopathy. TCRdb reprocessed the multiplex PCR reads with MiXCR, giving one entry per CDR3 protein. The sample includes about 560,000 distinct CDR3 sequences, approximately 15% of them seen just once. Sequencing used blood. The receptors were sampled from a young woman with Graves' hyperthyroidism. Each CDR3 is given with its conserved first and last residue. A D gene is named only where the DNA matches it firmly. Size values are once, few and many counts, or a class for expanded clones, and some rows have none.

CDR3 protein: CASGRTGRANNEQFF; CDR3 DNA: TGTGCTAGTGGCCGGACAGGCCGCGCAAACAATGAGCAGTTCTTC; J gene: TRBJ2-1; V gene: TRBV12-5; D gene: TRBD1; clone size: many
CDR3 protein: CASSSSDVWRGGSEQYF; CDR3 DNA: TGTGCCAGCAGTTCCAGCGACGTCTGGCGGGGAGGCTCCGAGCAGTACTTC; J gene: TRBJ2-7; V gene: TRBV28; D gene: NA; clone size: NA
CDR3 protein: CASSEVGREGLFF; CDR3 DNA: TGTGCCAGCAGTGAAGTTGGGCGGGAGGGACTGTTCTTC; J gene: TRBJ2-1; V gene: TRBV2; D gene: TRBD2; clone size: once
CDR3 protein: CASSQHLSGTGRPDTQYF; CDR3 DNA: TGCGCCAGCAGCCAACACTTATCCGGGACAGGGAGACCAGATACGCAGTATTTT; J gene: TRBJ2-3; V gene: TRBV4-3; D gene: TRBD1; clone size: few
CDR3 protein: CSARDGDRYNEKLFF; CDR3 DNA: TGCAGTGCTAGAGACGGGGACCGCTACAATGAAAAACTGTTTTTT; J gene: TRBJ1-4; V gene: TRBV20-1; D gene: NA; clone size: few
CDR3 protein: CSARTGNSNQPQHF; CDR3 DNA: TGCAGTGCTAGAACAGGAAATAGCAATCAGCCCCAGCATTTT; J gene: TRBJ1-5; V gene: TRBV20-1; D gene: NA; clone size: many
CDR3 protein: CASSLVSVANTEAFF; CDR3 DNA: TGTGCCAGCAGCTTAGTCTCGGTCGCGAACACTGAAGCTTTCTTT; J gene: TRBJ1-1; V gene: TRBV7-9; D gene: NA; clone size: NA
CDR3 protein: CSARGGLAANEEQFF; CDR3 DNA: TGCAGTGCTAGAGGGGGACTAGCGGCTAACGAGGAGCAGTTCTTC; J gene: TRBJ2-1; V gene: TRBV20-1; D gene: TRBD2; clone size: many
CDR3 protein: CSAREGREEVYNEQFF; CDR3 DNA: TGCAGTGCTAGAGAGGGGCGGGAGGAGGTTTACAATGAGCAGTTCTTC; J gene: TRBJ2-1; V gene: TRBV20-1; D gene: TRBD2; clone size: many
CDR3 protein: CATSRSSGSSYNEQFF; CDR3 DNA: TGTGCCACCAGCAGAAGTAGCGGGAGCTCCTACAATGAGCAGTTCTTC; J gene: TRBJ2-1; V gene: TRBV15; D gene: TRBD2; clone size: NA
CDR3 protein: CATSVGLAGETGELFF; CDR3 DNA: TGTGCCACCAGTGTGGGACTAGCGGGGGAGACCGGGGAGCTGTTTTTT; J gene: TRBJ2-2; V gene: TRBV10-3; D gene: TRBD2; clone size: few
CDR3 protein: CAWIPGDQETQYF; CDR3 DNA: TGTGCCTGGATCCCGGGAGACCAAGAGACCCAGTACTTC; J gene: TRBJ2-5; V gene: TRBV30; D gene: NA; clone size: many
CDR3 protein: CASSAGAGTDTQYF; CDR3 DNA: TGTGCCAGCAGCGCCGGGGCCGGCACAGATACGCAGTATTTT; J gene: TRBJ2-3; V gene: TRBV13; D gene: NA; clone size: few
CDR3 protein: CSASDSSGNTIYF; CDR3 DNA: TGCAGTGCTTCGGACAGCTCTGGAAACACCATATATTTT; J gene: TRBJ1-3; V gene: TRBV20-1; D gene: NA; clone size: NA
CDR3 protein: CASSLNGLGYNEQFF; CDR3 DNA: TGCGCCAGCAGCTTGAACGGCCTTGGTTACAATGAGCAGTTCTTC; J gene: TRBJ2-1; V gene: TRBV5-1; D gene: NA; clone size: many
CDR3 protein: CASSIDPRPLAAGVRNEQFF; CDR3 DNA: TGTGCCAGTAGTATAGACCCTAGGCCCCTGGCAGCGGGAGTAAGGAATGAGCAGTTCTTC; J gene: TRBJ2-1; V gene: TRBV19; D gene: TRBD2; clone size: NA
CDR3 protein: CASSLPSGGLLNEQFF; CDR3 DNA: TGTGCCAGCAGTTTACCTAGCGGGGGGTTGCTCAATGAGCAGTTCTTC; J gene: TRBJ2-1; V gene: TRBV12-3/TRBV12-4; D gene: TRBD2; clone size: many
CDR3 protein: CASSSPGTRYNEQFF; CDR3 DNA: TGTGCCAGCAGTTCCCCCGGGACTAGATACAATGAGCAGTTCTTC; J gene: TRBJ2-1; V gene: TRBV28; D gene: TRBD2; clone size: many
CDR3 protein: CASSSRWGSTYEQYF; CDR3 DNA: TGCGCCAGCAGCTCCCGTTGGGGATCAACCTACGAGCAGTACTTC; J gene: TRBJ2-7; V gene: TRBV5-1; D gene: NA; clone size: NA
CDR3 protein: CSARGTAGSQQYF; CDR3 DNA: TGCAGTGCTAGAGGGACTGCGGGTTCCCAGCAGTACTTC; J gene: TRBJ2-7; V gene: TRBV20-1; D gene: NA; clone size: many
CDR3 protein: CASVRRGLYNEQFF; CDR3 DNA: TGTGCCAGCGTCCGGCGGGGCCTCTACAATGAGCAGTTCTTC; J gene: TRBJ2-1; V gene: TRBV2; D gene: NA; clone size: many
CDR3 protein: CASSRRDGGVDTQYF; CDR3 DNA: TGTGCCAGCAGCCGACGGGACGGGGGGGTAGATACGCAGTATTTT; J gene: TRBJ2-3; V gene: TRBV9; D gene: TRBD2; clone size: few
CDR3 protein: CASSFDWKQSQPQHF; CDR3 DNA: TGTGCCAGCAGCTTCGATTGGAAACAATCTCAGCCCCAGCATTTT; J gene: TRBJ1-5; V gene: TRBV5-5; D gene: NA; clone size: few
CDR3 protein: CATSDRTGGEETQYF; CDR3 DNA: TGTGCCACCAGTGATCGGACAGGGGGCGAGGAGACCCAGTACTTC; J gene: TRBJ2-5; V gene: TRBV24-1; D gene: TRBD1; clone size: many
CDR3 protein: CARGQGGNQPQHF; CDR3 DNA: TGTGCCAGGGGACAGGGAGGCAATCAGCCCCAGCATTTT; J gene: TRBJ1-5; V gene: TRBV2; D gene: TRBD1; clone size: many
CDR3 protein: CASSRLVGQGYEQYF; CDR3 DNA: TGTGCCAGCAGCCGCTTAGTGGGACAGGGCTACGAGCAGTACTTC; J gene: TRBJ2-7; V gene: TRBV14; D gene: TRBD1; clone size: NA
CDR3 protein: CASRPRGTALTEAFF; CDR3 DNA: TGTGCCAGCAGACCTAGGGGGACAGCCTTAACTGAAGCTTTCTTT; J gene: TRBJ1-1; V gene: TRBV28; D gene: TRBD1; clone size: many
CDR3 protein: CASSYPGATVIEAFF; CDR3 DNA: TGTGCCAGCAGTTATCCAGGGGCAACAGTTATTGAAGCTTTCTTT; J gene: TRBJ1-1; V gene: TRBV6-1; D gene: NA; clone size: many
CDR3 protein: CASWRDRRFGNTIYF; CDR3 DNA: TGTGCCAGCTGGCGGGACAGGCGTTTCGGAAACACCATATATTTT; J gene: TRBJ1-3; V gene: TRBV28; D gene: TRBD1; clone size: few
CDR3 protein: CASSEAYQPQHF; CDR3 DNA: TGTGCCAGCAGCGAAGCTTATCAGCCCCAGCATTTT; J gene: TRBJ1-5; V gene: TRBV7-9; D gene: NA; clone size: NA
CDR3 protein: CASSPNTLAGSYNEQFF; CDR3 DNA: TGTGCCAGCAGTCCCAACACACTAGCGGGGTCCTACAATGAGCAGTTCTTC; J gene: TRBJ2-1; V gene: TRBV12-3/TRBV12-4; D gene: TRBD2; clone size: many
CDR3 protein: CASSSRREEQFF; CDR3 DNA: TGTGCCAGCAGCTCCCGTAGGGAGGAGCAGTTCTTC; J gene: TRBJ2-1; V gene: TRBV5-6; D gene: NA; clone size: few